This T cell receptor (beta chain) was sequenced in a study of OX40 agonist ivuxolimab in advanced cancers. TCRdb's table, derived via immunoSEQ multiplex PCR, lists solely in-frame clones and lacks some. The table includes about 40,000 clones, approximately 78% detected once. There are 16 residues in the CDR3. The V segment lost 0 bases and the J segment 7 bases; nucleotides outside the gene matches: 7. Germline V gene data show CDR1 as SGHNT and CDR2 as YYREEE (reference sequence). This specimen consisted of CD4+ or CD8+ T cells sorted from blood, obtained in a trial of the OX40 agonist ivuxolimab. This receptor was taken from an adult with an advanced solid tumor such as melanoma, head and neck, liver or kidney cancer. The J gene is TRBJ2-4, the V gene TRBV5-4; TRBD2 agrees at 10 bases. The CDR3 nucleotides are TGTGCCAGCAGCTTGGACCTAGCGGGAGATTACAACATTCAGTACTTC. It yields the protein CASSLDLAGDYNIQYF.